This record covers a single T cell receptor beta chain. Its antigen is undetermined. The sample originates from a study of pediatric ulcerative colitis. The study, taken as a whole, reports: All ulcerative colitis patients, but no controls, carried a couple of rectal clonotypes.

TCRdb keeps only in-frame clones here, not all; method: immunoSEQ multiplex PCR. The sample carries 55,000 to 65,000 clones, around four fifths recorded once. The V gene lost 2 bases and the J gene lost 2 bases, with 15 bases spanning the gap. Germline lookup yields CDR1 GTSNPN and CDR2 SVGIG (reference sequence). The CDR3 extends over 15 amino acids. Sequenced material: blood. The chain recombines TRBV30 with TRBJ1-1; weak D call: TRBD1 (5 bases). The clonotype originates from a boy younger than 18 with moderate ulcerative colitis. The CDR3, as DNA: TGTGCCTGGAGTCAAATGCGACAGCCTAACACTGAAGCTTTCTTT. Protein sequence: CAWSQMRQPNTEAFF.